What follows are 12 T cell receptor beta chains derived from one specimen sequenced in a study of technical replicates of blood from four donors. The repertoire was sequenced with immunoSEQ multiplex PCR; TCRdb's copy has only in-frame clones and lacks some. This sample yields about 50,000 clones, of which 90% to 96% are seen a single time; 0.39% belongs to the top ten. The sample taken for sequencing was T cells isolated from PBMCs. Source of these receptors: a human donor in good health.

The gene calls are TRBV7-9 and TRBJ2-7, with no clear D. The CDR3 covers 11 residues. Germline lookup yields CDR1 SEHNR and CDR2 FQNEAQ (reference sequence). Trimming left V 6 bases short and J 4 bases short, with 7 bases between. CDR3 nucleotides: TGTGCCAGCAGTGACGGGTACGAGCAGTACTTC. Its protein is CASSDGYEQYF.

The V and J genes are TRBV6-5 and TRBJ1-1; D is unresolved. This CDR3 has 13 amino acids. The V and J ends lost 0 bases and 5 bases respectively, with 7 bases between them. Germline V gene sequence: CDR1 MNHEY, CDR2 SVGAGI. The CDR3 here is CASSYSRDTEAFF. In nucleotides, the CDR3 is TGTGCCAGCAGTTACTCGAGGGATACTGAAGCTTTCTTT.

The chain uses TRBV19 and TRBJ2-7, with a possible D match to TRBD1 (5 bases). The CDR3 is made up of 14 amino acids. The V end was cut by 5 bases, the J end by 2 bases, with 13 bases between. Looked up from germline, CDR1 is LNHDA and CDR2 is SQIVND (reference sequence). The CDR3 loop is CASSRPGPAYEQYF. The CDR3 region has the DNA TGTGCCAGTAGTCGGCCAGGGCCCGCCTACGAGCAGTACTTC.

The CDR3 nucleotides are TGTGCCAGCAGCCCAGTAAAGCGGTCATACACCGGGGAGCTGTTTTTT. This translates into CASSPVKRSYTGELFF. This chain joins TRBV7-2 and TRBJ2-2, with TRBD2 as a possible D gene (5 bases). V dropped 5 bases and J dropped 3 bases, with 16 bases sitting between them. Germline-derived CDR1 and CDR2 are SGHTA and FQGNSA. The length of the CDR3 is 16 residues.

CDR3 in amino acids: CATTTLSLGYTF. The CDR3 DNA sequence: TGTGCCACTACGACACTCTCTCTTGGCTACACCTTC. The chain uses TRBV6-5 and TRBJ1-2, with D hard to call. Trimming left V 10 bases short and J 7 bases short, with 16 bases between. CDR1 MNHEY and CDR2 SVGAGI come from the germline V gene. This CDR3 comprises 12 residues.

This clone occurred once. The V call is TRBV6-5, the J call TRBJ1-2; D perhaps matches TRBD1 (6 bases). Germline loops: CDR1 MNHEY, CDR2 SVGAGI. The ends were cut back, 5 bases at V and 3 bases at J, with 10 bases in the middle. The CDR3 contains 13 residues. The CDR3 loop is CASSLHRDYGYTF. The CDR3 DNA reads TGTGCCAGCAGTCTGCACAGGGACTATGGCTACACCTTC.

This rearrangement joins TRBV13 to TRBJ2-7; no firm D call. The germline V gene encodes CDR1 PRHDT and CDR2 FYEKMQ (reference sequence). V was trimmed by 2 bases and J by 2 bases, leaving 4 bases between them. The CDR3 contains 12 residues. CDR3 sequence (DNA): TGTGCCAGCAGCTTACATCCCTACGAGCAGTACTTC. It yields the protein CASSLHPYEQYF.

V usage is TRBV2 and J usage is TRBJ2-1; 15 bases align to TRBD2. V shed 11 bases and J 9 bases; nucleotides not matched to a gene: 5. Germline V CDR1 and CDR2: SNHLY, FYNNEI. The CDR3 is 13 residues long. The CDR3 DNA is TGTGCCGGGGGACTAGCGGGAGGTAGTGAGCAGTTCTTC. It encodes CAGGLAGGSEQFF.

V usage is TRBV11-2 and J usage is TRBJ1-2; D uncertain. Germline CDR1 is SGHAT and CDR2 is FQNNGV. The CDR3 consists of 14 residues. The ends were cut back, 1 base at V and 5 bases at J, with 11 bases in the middle. The CDR3 DNA is TGTGCCAGCAGCTTAGGTCGGAGAGGTTATGGCTACACCTTC. Its protein is CASSLGRRGYGYTF. The whole variable domain, filled in from reference TRBV11-2 and TRBJ1-2, reads EAGVAQSPRYKIIEKRQSVAFWCNPISGHATLYWYQQILGQGPKLLIQFQNNGVVDDSQLPKDRFSAERLKGVDSTLKIQPAKLEDSAVYLCASSLGRRGYGYTFGSGTRLTVV.

This clone is a singleton in its sample. CDR3 region: CASRFTGLGEQYF. The CDR3 bases are TGTGCCAGCAGGTTTACAGGGTTAGGCGAGCAGTACTTC. The rearrangement uses TRBV28 and TRBJ2-7; D is possibly TRBD1 (6 bases). CDR3 length equals 13 residues. The germline V and J ends were trimmed by 6 bases and 6 bases, with 15 bases remaining between them. Per the germline V gene, CDR1 is MDHEN and CDR2 is SYDVKM.

The V call is TRBV13, the J call TRBJ1-5; D is unclear. This CDR3 region has 14 residues. V was cut by 3 bases and J by 2 bases, with 8 bases left in between. CDR1 and CDR2 from the germline V gene are PRHDT and FYEKMQ (reference sequence). The CDR3 loop is CASSFGQGNQPQHF. As DNA, the CDR3 is TGTGCCAGCAGCTTTGGGCAGGGCAATCAGCCCCAGCATTTT.

The J gene is TRBJ2-5, the V gene TRBV18, with D perhaps TRBD1 (5 bases). The CDR3 consists of 15 residues. Per germline, CDR1 KGHSH and CDR2 LQKENI. The ends were cut back, 3 bases at V and 5 bases at J, with 16 bases in the middle. CDR3 nucleotide sequence: TGTGCCAGCTCACCCTTCCAGGGCGATGGGGAGACCCAGTACTTC. Protein: CASSPFQGDGETQYF.